This TCR beta chain comes out of a study of T cell responses to AZD1222 COVID-19 vaccine. Study as a whole: Whether given at about 4 or about 12 weeks, second doses were pooled.

CDR1 SGDLS and CDR2 YYNGEE come from the germline V gene. CDR3 length: 15 amino acids. J gave up 1 base and V 3 bases, and 5 bases lay outside the gene matches. Repertoires were generated with immunoSEQ multiplex PCR, while TCRdb's copy carries only in-frame clones and drops some. The sample yields approximately 190,000 clones, 80% to 95% seen once. The chain links TRBV9 to TRBJ2-3; 7 nucleotides line up with TRBD1. This receptor was obtained from an adult in good health. The specimen was peripheral blood, collected on day 0 of AZD1222 vaccination. The CDR3 DNA reads TGTGCCAGCAGCGAGAGGGGACAGCGCACAGATACGCAGTATTTT. The encoded protein is CASSERGQRTDTQYF.